This TCR beta chain comes out of a study of blood T cell repertoires in COVID-19. About the study: Nucleic acid was either cDNA or gDNA, and it came from T cells, B-cell-depleted T cells, or PBMCs.

In assigning cohorts, the study relied on participant-reported clinical history. Authors' methods: Scientists estimated how many nucleated cells there were by amplifying reference gene primers. Libraries were prepared by immunoSEQ multiplex PCR; TCRdb keeps only in-frame clonotypes and omits some of them. The DNA was the basis for D and trimming; V, J and clone size are from that table. This table has approximately 200,000 clones, less than 90% appearing once. The CDR3 length is 16 residues. V gave up 5 bases and J gave up 9 bases, with 20 bases separating them. In germline, CDR1 is SNHLY, CDR2 FYNNEI.

The TCR was taken from a woman in her thirties who had been exposed to COVID-19. Material: PBMCs or T cells enriched from blood (not recorded which). J is TRBJ1-6 and V is TRBV2; D may be TRBD1 (5 bases). CDR3 sequence reads: CASSFSFGAVGSPLHF. Written as DNA, the CDR3 is TGTGCCAGCAGTTTTTCTTTTGGGGCGGTTGGTTCACCCCTCCACTTT. Complete variable domain (other parts from reference TRBV2 and TRBJ1-6): EPEVTQTPSHQVTQMGQEVILRCVPISNHLYFYWYRQILGQKVEFLVSFYNNEISEKSEIFDDQFSVERPDGSNFTLKIRSTKLEDSAMYFCASSFSFGAVGSPLHFGNGTRLTVT.